In this sample, the clone carrying this T cell receptor beta chain turned up a few times. Its antigen is as yet unknown. The data stem from a study of T cells in Graves' hyperthyroidism and ophthalmopathy. Study-wide findings and caveats: Onset of ophthalmopathy came a median roughly 6 months after the model predicted it. Stable hyperthyroidism was separated from ophthalmopathy by a model based on 13 V-J features.

V was pared by 4 bases and J by 4 bases, with 15 bases between. The CDR3 loop spans 15 amino acids. Germline CDR1 and CDR2: SGHKS and YYEKEE (reference sequence). The investigators amplified TCR beta CDR3 regions from RNA transcripts. First-round RT-PCR targeting the TCR CDR3 was performed with the HTBI primer set. TCRdb reprocessed the multiplex PCR reads via MiXCR and lists one record per CDR3 protein. The data hold 500,000 to 800,000 distinct CDR3 sequences, with nearly 45% observed a single time. The sequence derives from an adult man with Graves' disease, either hyperthyroidism or ophthalmopathy (not recorded which). Specimen: peripheral blood or thyroid tissue (not recorded which). The rearrangement uses TRBV5-5 and TRBJ1-5; D ambiguous. The CDR3, as DNA: TGTGCCAGCAGCCCGGCCGGGAAAGGGAATCAGCCCCAGCATTTT. Its translation is CASSPAGKGNQPQHF.